The clone carrying this T cell receptor beta chain was recorded at least ten times. This entry is derived from a study of CD8 T cells in ankylosing spondylitis. CDR3 length equals 15 residues. V was pared by 1 base and J by 7 bases, with 4 bases of the junction left unmatched. Libraries of TCR beta came from quantitative 5'-RACE with molecular barcodes. TCRdb itself ran the 5' RACE reads through MiXCR, one entry per CDR3 protein. The table lists roughly 180,000 distinct CDR3 sequences, approximately 10% of them singletons. The receptor was derived from a female donor with ankylosing spondylitis or in good health (not recorded which). Sequencing input: blood, either unsorted or a sorted T cell fraction (not recorded which). The rearrangement uses TRBV12-3 or TRBV12-4 and TRBJ2-2; the match to TRBD1 covers 9 bases. The DNA of the CDR3 is TGTGCCAGCAGTTTAGGGACAGGGGAAGACGGGGAGCTGTTTTTT. Encoded protein: CASSLGTGEDGELFF.